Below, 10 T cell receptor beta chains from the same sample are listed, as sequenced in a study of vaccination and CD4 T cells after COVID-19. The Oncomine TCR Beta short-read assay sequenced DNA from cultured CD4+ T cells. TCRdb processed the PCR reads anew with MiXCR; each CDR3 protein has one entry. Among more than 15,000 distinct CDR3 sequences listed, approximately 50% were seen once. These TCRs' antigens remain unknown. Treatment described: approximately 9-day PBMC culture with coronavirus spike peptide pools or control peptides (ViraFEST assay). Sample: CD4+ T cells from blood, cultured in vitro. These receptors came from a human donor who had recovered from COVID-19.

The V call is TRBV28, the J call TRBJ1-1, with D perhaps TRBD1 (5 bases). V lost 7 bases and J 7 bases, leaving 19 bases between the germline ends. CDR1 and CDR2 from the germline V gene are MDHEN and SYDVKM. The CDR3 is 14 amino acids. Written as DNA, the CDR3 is TGTGCCAGCAAAAAGGGGCCCTATACCGGTGAAGCTTTCTTT. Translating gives CASKKGPYTGEAFF.

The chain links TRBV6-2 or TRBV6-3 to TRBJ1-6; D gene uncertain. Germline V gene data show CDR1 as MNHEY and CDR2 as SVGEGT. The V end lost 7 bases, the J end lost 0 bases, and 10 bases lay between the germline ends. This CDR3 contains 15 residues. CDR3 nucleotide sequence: TGTGCCAGCACGATGTTAGGCTCCTATAATTCACCCCTCCACTTT. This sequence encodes CASTMLGSYNSPLHF.

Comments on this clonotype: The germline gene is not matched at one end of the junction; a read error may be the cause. This chain's CDR3 is CARSVSSGAPYGYTF. The CDR3, as DNA: TGTGCCCGGAGTGTTTCCTCGGGGGCCCCTTATGGCTACACCTTC. The V call is TRBV30, the J call TRBJ1-2; TRBD1 is a possible D gene (6 bases). CDR1 and CDR2 (germline): GTSNPN, SVGIG (reference sequence). The CDR3 covers 15 residues.

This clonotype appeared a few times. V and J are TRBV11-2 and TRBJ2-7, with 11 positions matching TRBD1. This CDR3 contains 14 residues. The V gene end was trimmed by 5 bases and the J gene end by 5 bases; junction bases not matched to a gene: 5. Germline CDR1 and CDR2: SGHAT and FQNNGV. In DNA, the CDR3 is TGTGCCAGCAGCGTGGGACAGGGGGAGAACGAGCAGTACTTC. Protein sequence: CASSVGQGENEQYF. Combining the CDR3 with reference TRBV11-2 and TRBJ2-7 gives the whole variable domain EAGVAQSPRYKIIEKRQSVAFWCNPISGHATLYWYQQILGQGPKLLIQFQNNGVVDDSQLPKDRFSAERLKGVDSTLKIQPAKLEDSAVYLCASSVGQGENEQYFGPGTRLTVT.

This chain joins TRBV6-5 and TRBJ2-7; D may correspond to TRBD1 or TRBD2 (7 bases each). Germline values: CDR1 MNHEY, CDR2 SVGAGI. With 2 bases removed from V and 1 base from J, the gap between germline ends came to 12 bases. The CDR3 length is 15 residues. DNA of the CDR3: TGTGCCAGCAGTTACGGGCAGGGGGGGTCCTACGAGCAGTACTTC. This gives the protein CASSYGQGGSYEQYF.

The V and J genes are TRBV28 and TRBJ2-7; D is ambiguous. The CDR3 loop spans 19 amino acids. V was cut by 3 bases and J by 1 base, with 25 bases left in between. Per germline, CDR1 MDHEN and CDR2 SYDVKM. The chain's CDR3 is CASSFKTPYVYSSSYEQYF. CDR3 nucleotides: TGTGCCAGCAGTTTTAAGACCCCTTATGTTTATTCTTCTTCCTACGAGCAGTACTTC. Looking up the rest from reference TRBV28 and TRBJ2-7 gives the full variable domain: DVKVTQSSRYLVKRTGEKVFLECVQDMDHENMFWYRQDPGLGLRLIYFSYDVKMKEKGDIPEGYSVSREKKERFSLILESASTNQTSMYLCASSFKTPYVYSSSYEQYFGPGTRLTVT.

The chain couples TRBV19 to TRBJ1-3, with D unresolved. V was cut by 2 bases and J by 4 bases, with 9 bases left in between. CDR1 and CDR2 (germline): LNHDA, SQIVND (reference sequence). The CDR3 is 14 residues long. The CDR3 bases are TGTGCCAGTAGTATATACGCCGGAGGAAACACCATATATTTT. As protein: CASSIYAGGNTIYF.

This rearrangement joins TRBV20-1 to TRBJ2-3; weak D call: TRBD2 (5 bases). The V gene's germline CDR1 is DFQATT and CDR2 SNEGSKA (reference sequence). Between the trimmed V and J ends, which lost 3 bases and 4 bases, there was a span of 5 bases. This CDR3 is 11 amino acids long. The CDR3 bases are TGCAGTGCTAGGGACTCAGATACGCAGTATTTT. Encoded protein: CSARDSDTQYF.

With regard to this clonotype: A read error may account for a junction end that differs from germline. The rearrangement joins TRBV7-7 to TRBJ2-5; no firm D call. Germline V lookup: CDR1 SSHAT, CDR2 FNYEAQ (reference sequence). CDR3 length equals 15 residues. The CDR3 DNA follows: TGTGCTAGCAGCTTAGGACGTCAGAGCCAAGAGACCCAGTACTTC. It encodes CASSLGRQSQETQYF.

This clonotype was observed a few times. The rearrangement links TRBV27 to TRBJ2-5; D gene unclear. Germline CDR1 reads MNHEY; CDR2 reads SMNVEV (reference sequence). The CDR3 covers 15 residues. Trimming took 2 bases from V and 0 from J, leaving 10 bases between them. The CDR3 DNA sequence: TGTGCCAGCAGTTTAGGGGTTCGGGACCAAGAGACCCAGTACTTC. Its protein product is CASSLGVRDQETQYF.